This T cell receptor (beta chain) was recorded in a study of control samples from healthy donors and cancer patients. Germline V gene data show CDR1 as SGHTA and CDR2 as FQGNSA. The CDR3 loop spans 15 amino acids. The V gene end was trimmed by 5 bases and the J gene end by 8 bases; junction bases not matched to a gene: 7. Repertoires were generated with immunoSEQ multiplex PCR, while TCRdb's copy carries only in-frame clones and drops some. The sample table sets out some 180,000 clones. The receptor's source is a woman under 40 in good health. This rearrangement joins TRBV7-2 to TRBJ2-1; 12 bases map to TRBD1. The material sequenced was blood. Here the CDR3 reads CASSGTGGRSDEQFF. The CDR3 DNA reads TGTGCCAGCAGCGGGACAGGGGGCCGTTCCGATGAGCAGTTCTTC.